This passage covers 28 T cell receptor beta chains from one sample sequenced in a study of T cell repertoires in ileal Crohn's disease. Measured with immunoSEQ multiplex PCR; TCRdb has only the in-frame clones, and not every one. The table shows under 9,000 clones, with under 80% occurring only once. The specimen was ileal tissue. The receptor source for this set is an adult with Crohn's disease.

The genes are TRBV15 and TRBJ1-2, with TRBD1 matching 8 bases. This CDR3 is 14 amino acids long. The V gene's germline CDR1 is LNHNV and CDR2 YYDKDF (reference sequence). V shed 5 bases, J shed 4 bases, and the junction held 6 bases outside the gene matches. The CDR3 DNA follows: TGTGCCACCAGCCAAGGACAGGGAGGCTATGGCTACACCTTC. It encodes CATSQGQGGYGYTF.

Only a few counts were recorded for this clone. This chain joins TRBV7-6 and TRBJ2-6, with 7 bases matching TRBD1. The CDR3 spans 18 residues. Trimming at V came to 1 base and at J to 3 bases, leaving 9 bases not matched to a gene. The germline V gene has CDR1 SGHVS and CDR2 FNYEAQ. The CDR3 sequence is CASSLGMNRGSGANVLTF. For the CDR3, the DNA is TGTGCCAGCAGCTTAGGAATGAACAGGGGTAGTGGGGCCAACGTCCTGACTTTC.

The rearrangement links TRBV19 to TRBJ1-1; 7 nucleotides match TRBD1. V lost 9 bases and J lost 4; bases outside the gene matches: 14. The CDR3 spans 15 residues. The germline gives CDR1 LNHDA, CDR2 SQIVND (reference sequence). CDR3 in DNA: TGTGCCAGCATTGCGGGAATCAGGGGGATCACTGAAGCTTTCTTT. It specifies CASIAGIRGITEAFF. Together with reference TRBV19 and TRBJ1-1, the CDR3 gives the full variable domain: DGGITQSPKYLFRKEGQNVTLSCEQNLNHDAMYWYRQDPGQGLRLIYYSQIVNDFQKGDIAEGYSVSREKKESFPLTVTSAQKNPTAFYLCASIAGIRGITEAFFGQGTRLTVV.

This clone was counted a single time. V is TRBV9 and J is TRBJ2-2, with D perhaps matching TRBD2 (6 bases). Germline V gene data show CDR1 as SGDLS and CDR2 as YYNGEE. CDR3 length: 12 residues. V lost 2 bases and J 8 bases, leaving 7 bases between the germline ends. The chain's CDR3 is CASSVGGGELFF. The CDR3 DNA sequence: TGTGCCAGCAGCGTGGGGGGAGGGGAGCTGTTTTTT. Supplemented by reference TRBV9 and TRBJ2-2, the full variable domain reads DSGVTQTPKHLITATGQRVTLRCSPRSGDLSVYWYQQSLDQGLQFLIQYYNGEERAKGNILERFSAQQFPDLHSELNLSSLELGDSALYFCASSVGGGELFFGEGSRLTVL.

This clone turned up a few times. This chain links TRBV28 with TRBJ2-1; weak D call: TRBD1 (5 bases). V was clipped by 1 base and J by 3 bases, with 10 bases between them. Germline V gene data show CDR1 as MDHEN and CDR2 as SYDVKM. The CDR3 spans 15 residues. In nucleotides, the CDR3 is TGTGCCAGCAGTTTATCCACAGGAGACTACAATGAGCAGTTCTTC. Amino acid sequence: CASSLSTGDYNEQFF.

The chain links TRBV6-1 to TRBJ1-2; D is perhaps TRBD1 (5 bases). The ends were cut back, 6 bases at V and 3 bases at J, with 14 bases in the middle. The CDR3 is made up of 14 amino acids. Germline V gene data show CDR1 as MNHNS and CDR2 as SASEGT. For the CDR3, the DNA is TGTGCCAGCAGGCTAGACAGTTTCGACTATGGCTACACCTTC. Translated: CASRLDSFDYGYTF.

V is TRBV7-7 and J is TRBJ1-3; a possible D gene is TRBD1 (6 bases). This CDR3 comprises 14 residues. Germline CDR1 is SSHAT and CDR2 is FNYEAQ (reference sequence). V lost 5 bases to trimming and J lost 4 bases, with 12 bases between them. In DNA form, the CDR3 reads TGTGCCAGCAGCCTCACAGGGTCCGGAAACACCATATATTTT. It encodes CASSLTGSGNTIYF.

V usage is TRBV4-1 and J usage is TRBJ1-4; 7 bases map to TRBD1. The CDR3 has 15 amino acids. V lost 4 bases and J lost 3; bases outside the gene matches: 5. The V gene's germline CDR1 is MGHRA and CDR2 YSYEKL. In DNA, the CDR3 is TGCGCCAGCAGCCGTTCAGGGGGACCTAATGAAAAACTGTTTTTT. Translating gives CASSRSGGPNEKLFF.

The table lists this clone with a few counts. The chain joins TRBV7-6 to TRBJ2-5, with TRBD1 identical over 10 bases. Germline CDR1 is SGHVS and CDR2 is FNYEAQ. The CDR3 contains 16 residues. Germline trimming cut 1 base from V and 5 bases from J; bases unmatched to any gene: 7. The CDR3 coding sequence is TGTGCCAGCAGCTTAGTCCCGACAGGGGGCACCGAGACCCAGTACTTC. Translation gives CASSLVPTGGTETQYF.

The rearrangement joins TRBV13 to TRBJ2-3; a possible D gene is TRBD2 (7 bases). Trimming left V 5 bases short and J 2 bases short, with 17 bases between. The CDR3 totals 16 residues. Germline V gene sequence: CDR1 PRHDT, CDR2 FYEKMQ (reference sequence). The DNA of the CDR3 is TGTGCCAGCAGCCCGATTTTCCGGGGGGCCACAGATACGCAGTATTTT. Translating gives CASSPIFRGATDTQYF.

The rearrangement links TRBV4-3 to TRBJ1-4, with D hard to call. Trimming shortened V by 4 bases and J by 1 base, and 7 bases separated the two germline ends. The CDR3 loop spans 14 amino acids. Germline lookup yields CDR1 LGHNA and CDR2 YSLEER. The CDR3 protein is CASSPGITNEKLFF. The CDR3 coding sequence is TGCGCCAGCAGCCCGGGGATAACTAATGAAAAACTGTTTTTT.

The J gene is TRBJ1-4, the V gene TRBV4-3; D is possibly TRBD1 (6 bases). Germline CDR1 LGHNA, CDR2 YSLEER. The CDR3 extends over 16 amino acids. V dropped 0 bases and J dropped 5 bases, with 13 bases sitting between them. CDR3 DNA sequence: TGCGCCAGCAGCCAAGAAGTAAGCCAGGGGAATGAAAAACTGTTTTTT. It encodes CASSQEVSQGNEKLFF.

The chain recombines TRBV5-6 with TRBJ2-2; a weak D match, TRBD1 (6 bases). Germline V CDR1 and CDR2: SGHDT, YYEEEE. V was pared by 0 bases and J by 7 bases, with 13 bases between. The CDR3 has 15 amino acids. The CDR3 nucleotides are TGTGCCAGCAGCTTGGCCCCAGGGGCGGTCGGGGAGCTGTTTTTT. It codes for CASSLAPGAVGELFF. The full variable domain, its missing parts supplied by reference TRBV5-6 and TRBJ2-2, is DAGVTQSPTHLIKTRGQQVTLRCSPKSGHDTVSWYQQALGQGPQFIFQYYEEEERQRGNFPDRFSGHQFPNYSSELNVNALLLGDSALYLCASSLAPGAVGELFFGEGSRLTVL.

V and J are TRBV2 and TRBJ1-1; D not resolved. The V gene's germline CDR1 is SNHLY and CDR2 FYNNEI. This CDR3 has 13 amino acids. The V gene lost 5 bases and the J gene lost 0 bases, with 7 bases spanning the gap. The CDR3 DNA is TGTGCCAGCAGTACGGGATTGAACACTGAAGCTTTCTTT. Translating gives CASSTGLNTEAFF.

The chain employs TRBV27 and TRBJ1-4; unclear D gene. The CDR3 runs to 16 residues. Germline V CDR1 and CDR2: MNHEY, SMNVEV (reference sequence). Between the trimmed V and J ends, which lost 4 bases and 2 bases, there was a span of 14 bases. The CDR3 nucleotides read TGTGCCAGCAGTTCGGTTGCTTTGGGCACTAATGAAAAACTGTTTTTT. Its protein is CASSSVALGTNEKLFF. Filled out from reference TRBV27 and TRBJ1-4, the complete variable domain reads EAQVTQNPRYLITVTGKKLTVTCSQNMNHEYMSWYRQDPGLGLRQIYYSMNVEVTDKGDVPEGYKVSRKEKRNFPLILESPSPNQTSLYFCASSSVALGTNEKLFFGSGTQLSVL.

This rearrangement joins TRBV2 to TRBJ2-7, with TRBD1 matching over 7 bases. Trimming removed 6 bases from V and 6 bases from J; junction bases left unmatched: 11. Germline values: CDR1 SNHLY, CDR2 FYNNEI. The CDR3 has 14 residues. Here the CDR3 reads CASRGDSLLREQYF. The CDR3 nucleotides read TGTGCCAGCAGAGGGGACAGTCTACTTCGCGAGCAGTACTTC.

This chain links TRBV10-3 with TRBJ2-1; 9 nucleotides line up with TRBD2. Germline V lookup: CDR1 ENHRY, CDR2 SYGVKD. After removal of 6 bases from V and 8 bases from J, the junction contained 5 bases not matched to a gene. The CDR3 runs 13 residues. The CDR3: CAIRRGGRDEQFF. Written as DNA, the CDR3 is TGTGCCATCAGGCGGGGGGGCCGAGATGAGCAGTTCTTC.

Remarks on this clone: The same CDR3 can be traced to other DNA sequences in this sample. This chain connects TRBV9 to TRBJ1-4, with a weak D call TRBD1 (5 bases). The germline V and J ends were trimmed by 1 base and 10 bases, with 8 bases remaining between them. The CDR3 contains 12 residues. CDR1 SGDLS and CDR2 YYNGEE come from the germline V gene. The CDR3 nucleotides read TGTGCCAGCAGCGTACAGGGAGGAAAACTGTTTTTT. Protein sequence: CASSVQGGKLFF. Together with reference TRBV9 and TRBJ1-4, the CDR3 gives the full variable domain: DSGVTQTPKHLITATGQRVTLRCSPRSGDLSVYWYQQSLDQGLQFLIQYYNGEERAKGNILERFSAQQFPDLHSELNLSSLELGDSALYFCASSVQGGKLFFGSGTQLSVL.

This chain joins TRBV9 and TRBJ2-7; the D gene is possibly TRBD1 (5 bases). Germline V gene lookup returns CDR1 SGDLS and CDR2 YYNGEE. With 4 bases removed from V and 3 bases from J, the gap between germline ends came to 5 bases. The CDR3 length is 11 residues. The CDR3 nucleotides are TGTGCCAGCAGCCAGGGCTACGAGCAGTACTTC. Translation: CASSQGYEQYF.

The rearrangement uses TRBV30 and TRBJ2-5; the D gene is possibly TRBD1 (8 bases). CDR1 is GTSNPN and CDR2 is SVGIG in the germline V gene (reference sequence). The V end lost 0 bases, the J end lost 4 bases, and 21 bases lay between the germline ends. This CDR3 has 17 residues. CDR3 loop: CAWSVLQGGGGIETQYF. The CDR3 DNA sequence: TGTGCCTGGAGTGTACTACAGGGGGGGGGCGGGATAGAGACCCAGTACTTC.

The chain recombines TRBV7-2 with TRBJ2-3; weak D call: TRBD2 (6 bases). The germline V and J ends were trimmed by 3 bases and 5 bases, with 12 bases remaining between them. The germline V gene encodes CDR1 SGHTA and CDR2 FQGNSA. The CDR3 length is 14 residues. The chain's CDR3 is CASSFLTRGDTQYF. CDR3 in DNA: TGTGCCAGCAGCTTTCTGACTAGAGGAGATACGCAGTATTTT.

This clone was recorded a few times. The chain employs TRBV6-5 and TRBJ2-3; 8 nucleotides match TRBD2. CDR3 length: 15 amino acids. Unmatched junction bases numbered 5, after V lost 5 bases and J lost 1 base. Germline V gene lookup returns CDR1 MNHEY and CDR2 SVGAGI. CDR3 region: CASSAPAGGTDTQYF. CDR3 DNA sequence: TGTGCCAGCAGTGCGCCAGCGGGGGGCACAGATACGCAGTATTTT.

The chain joins TRBV6-1 to TRBJ1-1; TRBD1 might be the D (5 bases). CDR1 is MNHNS, CDR2 SASEGT, per germline. V lost 4 bases to trimming and J lost 6 bases, with 12 bases between them. This CDR3 has 13 amino acids. DNA for the CDR3: TGTGCCAGCAGTGCCACAGGCTTTGCTGAAGCTTTCTTT. This codes for CASSATGFAEAFF.

This clone occurred once. The chain employs TRBV9 and TRBJ1-1, with D possibly matching TRBD1 (5 bases). Trimming cost V 3 bases and J 0 bases, with 18 bases left between them. The CDR3 is made up of 17 amino acids. Germline V gene sequence: CDR1 SGDLS, CDR2 YYNGEE. The CDR3 sequence is CASSERLRGGMNTEAFF. The CDR3 nucleotides read TGTGCCAGCAGCGAACGTTTGAGGGGAGGGATGAACACTGAAGCTTTCTTT.

The genes are TRBV10-3 and TRBJ2-6; possible D gene TRBD1, 5 bases. The germline gives CDR1 ENHRY, CDR2 SYGVKD. CDR3 length equals 16 residues. V lost 6 bases to trimming and J lost 0 bases, with 12 bases between them. Written as DNA, the CDR3 is TGTGCCATCAGGGGGCAGGGCGTCTCTGGGGCCAACGTCCTGACTTTC. This encodes CAIRGQGVSGANVLTF.

This clone is classed as medium-sized. The chain is built from TRBV10-2 and TRBJ2-1; 7 bases agree with TRBD1. With 7 bases clipped from V and 2 bases from J, the junction kept 8 bases outside the gene matches. CDR1 and CDR2 from the germline V gene are WSHSY and SAAADI. The CDR3 runs 15 residues. The chain's CDR3 is CASTDRSMPYNEQFF. DNA for the CDR3: TGCGCCAGCACGGACAGGTCGATGCCCTACAATGAGCAGTTCTTC.

The genes are TRBV29-1 and TRBJ2-3, with 8 bases matching TRBD2. The CDR3 has 14 amino acids. Unmatched junction bases numbered 6, after V lost 6 bases and J lost 1 base. The germline CDR1 and CDR2 sequences are SQVTM and ANQGSEA. CDR3 loop: CSVGGAGGTDTQYF. DNA for the CDR3: TGCAGCGTCGGTGGAGCGGGAGGCACAGATACGCAGTATTTT.

The DNA for the CDR3 is TGTGCCAGTACCCTGGACAGGAACACCTACAATGAGCAGTTCTTC. This encodes CASTLDRNTYNEQFF. The chain combines TRBV19 with TRBJ2-1; 7 positions agree with TRBD1. Per the germline V gene, CDR1 is LNHDA and CDR2 is SQIVND (reference sequence). This CDR3 contains 15 residues. Losses at the gene ends were 7 bases for V and 2 bases for J; bases not matched to a gene: 8.